Below, 14 T cell receptor beta chains from the same sample are listed, as sequenced in a study of T cells in women clearing cervical HPV infection. Libraries were prepared by immunoSEQ multiplex PCR; TCRdb keeps only in-frame clonotypes and omits some of them. Its table records approximately 49,000 clones. Specimen: blood buffy coat. The origin of the receptors is a woman between 18 and 70 years old with a cervical HPV16 infection that either progressed to CIN3+ or cleared (not recorded which).

A word on this clone: The CDR3 end is not reached by the read, which stops 3 residues before it; the germline J gene fills it in. The V call is TRBV19, the J call TRBJ2-1, with 7 nucleotides matching TRBD2. CDR3 length: 13 amino acids. Germline assignment: CDR1 LNHDA and CDR2 SQIVND (reference sequence). V was clipped by 6 bases and J by 7 bases; unmatched bases: 6. The sequenced CDR3 bases are TGTGCCAGTAGACCGACGGGGGGTAATGAG. Its translation: CASRPTGGNE. The entire CDR3 reads CASRPTGGNEQFF. Complete variable domain (other parts from reference TRBV19 and TRBJ2-1): DGGITQSPKYLFRKEGQNVTLSCEQNLNHDAMYWYRQDPGQGLRLIYYSQIVNDFQKGDIAEGYSVSREKKESFPLTVTSAQKNPTAFYLCASRPTGGNEQFFGPGTRLTVL.

Worth noting for this clone: The observed sequence ends 3 residues before the CDR3 terminus, with the missing tail filled in from the germline J gene. The rearrangement uses TRBV5-1 and TRBJ1-2, with TRBD1 identical over 7 bases. Trimming at V came to 0 bases and at J to 6 bases, leaving 2 bases not matched to a gene. Germline V gene lookup returns CDR1 SGHRS and CDR2 YFSETQ. The CDR3 covers 13 residues. The CDR3 bases that were read are TGCGCCAGCAGCTTGGTCAGGGGGGATGGC. Translated: CASSLVRGDG. The full CDR3 protein reads CASSLVRGDGYTF.

As to this clone: The CDR3 goes on 3 residues after the read ends, and that part is filled in from the germline J gene. The chain is built from TRBV19 and TRBJ2-6; D unresolved. Germline-derived CDR1 and CDR2 are LNHDA and SQIVND (reference sequence). Trimming took 3 bases from V and 0 from J, leaving 3 bases between them. CDR3 length equals 14 residues. CDR3 DNA (partial): TGTGCCAGTAGTATCCGCTCTGGGGCCAACGTC. Translating it yields CASSIRSGANV. The CDR3 in its entirety is CASSIRSGANVLTF.

Turning to this clone: The read stops 3 residues short of the end of the CDR3; the missing end is completed from the germline J gene. The J gene is TRBJ2-7, the V gene TRBV30; TRBD1 might be the D (6 bases). This CDR3 region has 14 residues. Trimming removed 1 base at V and 5 bases at J, with 15 bases between. Germline V gene lookup returns CDR1 GTSNPN and CDR2 SVGIG (reference sequence). The CDR3: CAWSDSLGANEQYF. Incomplete CDR3 DNA: TGTGCCTGGAGTGACAGTCTGGGGGCCAACGAG.

A word on this clone: The CDR3 extends 3 residues past the end of the read, so its final part is completed from the germline J gene. This sequence joins TRBV7-8 and TRBJ1-2; 7 bases are a match to TRBD1. V was clipped by 4 bases and J by 6 bases; unmatched bases: 5. CDR3 size: 13 residues. Germline CDR1 SGHVS, CDR2 FQNEAQ. The CDR3 bases that were read are TGTGCCAGCAGCTCTACTAGGGGGCATGGC. It yields the protein CASSSTRGHG. The whole CDR3 protein is CASSSTRGHGYTF.

A word on this clone: The read is 3 residues too short to cover the CDR3 end, so that end is filled in from the germline J gene. This chain uses TRBV5-1 with TRBJ2-7; D uncertain. Germline CDR1 SGHRS, CDR2 YFSETQ. The CDR3 spans 12 residues. V was pared by 1 base and J by 5 bases, with 7 bases between. CDR3 in amino acids: CASSLTPDEQYF. The CDR3 bases that were read are TGCGCCAGCAGCTTGACCCCGGACGAG.

The DNA read from the CDR3 is TGCAGCGTTGCGACAGGGCTATACGAG. Translating it yields CSVATGLYE. The CDR3 reads in full as CSVATGLYEQYF. The chain joins TRBV29-1 to TRBJ2-7, with TRBD1 identical over 7 bases. The read finishes 3 residues shy of the CDR3 end, and the germline J gene is used to complete it. Trimming at V came to 4 bases and at J to 4 bases, leaving 4 bases not matched to a gene. CDR1 SQVTM and CDR2 ANQGSEA come from the germline V gene. This CDR3 has 12 residues.

Points on this clone: The read ends 3 residues shy of where the CDR3 ends; the end is completed using the germline J gene. J is TRBJ1-2 and V is TRBV7-2, with D tentatively TRBD1 (5 bases). The CDR3 is 11 amino acids. Germline CDR1 is SGHTA and CDR2 is FQGNSA. CDR3 in amino acids: CASSLTEGYTF. The part of the CDR3 DNA that was read is TGTGCCAGCAGCCTGACAGAGGGC.

As to this clone: The CDR3 is cut off 3 residues early in the read; its end comes from the germline J gene. The genes are TRBV7-8 and TRBJ2-2, with 7 nucleotides matching TRBD2. Unmatched junction bases numbered 6, after V lost 0 bases and J lost 5 bases. Germline V lookup: CDR1 SGHVS, CDR2 FQNEAQ. The CDR3 covers 16 residues. The CDR3 sequence is CASSLAESGGTGELFF. The sequenced part of the CDR3 DNA is TGTGCCAGCAGCTTAGCCGAGTCCGGGGGGACCGGGGAG. The full variable domain, completed using reference TRBV7-8 and TRBJ2-2, is GAGVSQSPRYKVAKRGQDVALRCDPISGHVSLFWYQQALGQGPEFLTYFQNEAQLDKSGLPSDRFFAERPEGSVSTLKIQRTQQEDSAVYLCASSLAESGGTGELFFGEGSRLTVL.

Of note for this clone: The DNA ends 3 residues before the CDR3 does, and the rest of the CDR3 is filled in from the germline J gene. This chain connects TRBV7-9 to TRBJ2-7, with TRBD1 as a possible D gene (6 bases). Trimming took off 7 bases at V and 3 bases at J, with 10 bases between the two ends. The germline V gene has CDR1 SEHNR and CDR2 FQNEAQ (reference sequence). CDR3 length: 12 residues. The CDR3 bases that were read are TGTGCCAGCACCAGGGGTAACTACGAG. It specifies CASTRGNYE. The complete CDR3 protein is CASTRGNYEQYF.

This CDR3 is CASSGTGGLNTEAFF. CDR3 bases read: TGTGCCAGCTCAGGTACAGGGGGGTTAAACACTGAA. The chain carries TRBV18 and TRBJ1-1; 8 nucleotides align to TRBD1. The read gets to within 3 residues of the CDR3 end, and the germline J gene fills in the rest. Germline CDR1 KGHSH, CDR2 LQKENI. There are 15 residues in the CDR3. With V trimmed by 5 bases and J by 2 bases, 7 bases remained unmatched.

Worth noting for this clone: The CDR3 end falls 3 residues outside the read, so it is completed with the germline J gene. This sequence joins TRBV2 and TRBJ1-5; tentatively, D is TRBD1 (6 bases). The CDR3 contains 14 residues. The germline gives CDR1 SNHLY, CDR2 FYNNEI. V was clipped by 6 bases and J by 2 bases, with 11 bases between them. Partial CDR3 DNA: TGTGCCAGCAGCCAGGACAGCGGCAATCAGCCC. Its translation is CASSQDSGNQP. The full CDR3 protein is CASSQDSGNQPQHF.

As for this clone: The read ends 3 residues early relative to the CDR3; the germline J gene fills the gap. The V and J genes are TRBV11-2 and TRBJ2-3; D is undetermined. This CDR3 has 14 amino acids. The germline V gene encodes CDR1 SGHAT and CDR2 FQNNGV. V lost 1 base and J 6 bases, leaving 11 bases between the germline ends. The CDR3 bases that were read are TGTGCCAGCAGCTTAGCCCTCCTCAGGGATACG. It codes for CASSLALLRDT. The whole CDR3 is CASSLALLRDTQYF.

Of note for this clone: The read halts 3 residues ahead of the CDR3 end, with the missing end drawn from the germline J gene. This chain uses TRBV2 with TRBJ2-2; D ambiguous. Germline assignment: CDR1 SNHLY and CDR2 FYNNEI. V lost 2 bases, J lost 8 bases, and 6 bases lay in between. CDR3 length equals 12 residues. CDR3 DNA, as far as it was read: TGTGCCAGCAGTGAAACAAGGGGGGAG. As protein: CASSETRGE. The full CDR3 is CASSETRGELFF. Together with reference TRBV2 and TRBJ2-2, the CDR3 gives the full variable domain: EPEVTQTPSHQVTQMGQEVILRCVPISNHLYFYWYRQILGQKVEFLVSFYNNEISEKSEIFDDQFSVERPDGSNFTLKIRSTKLEDSAMYFCASSETRGELFFGEGSRLTVL.